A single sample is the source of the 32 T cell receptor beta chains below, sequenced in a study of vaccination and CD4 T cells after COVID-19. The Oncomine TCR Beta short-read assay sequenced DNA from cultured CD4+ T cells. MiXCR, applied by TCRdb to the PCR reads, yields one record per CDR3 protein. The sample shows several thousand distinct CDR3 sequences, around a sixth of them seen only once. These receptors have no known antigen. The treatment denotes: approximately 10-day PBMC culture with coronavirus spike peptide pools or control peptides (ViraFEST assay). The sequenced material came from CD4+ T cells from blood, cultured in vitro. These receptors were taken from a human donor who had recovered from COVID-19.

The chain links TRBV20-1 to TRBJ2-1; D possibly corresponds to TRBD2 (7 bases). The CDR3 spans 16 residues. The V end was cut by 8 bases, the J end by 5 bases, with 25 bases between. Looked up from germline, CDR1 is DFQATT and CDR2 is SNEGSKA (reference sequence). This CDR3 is CSIHGGGGYRNNEQFF. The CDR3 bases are TGCAGTATACATGGGGGGGGGGGCTATCGGAACAATGAGCAGTTCTTC.

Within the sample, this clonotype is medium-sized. The CDR3 region is CASSLALDRYQPQHF. In DNA form, the CDR3 reads TGTGCCAGCAGCTTAGCCTTGGACAGATATCAGCCCCAGCATTTT. This rearrangement joins TRBV7-8 to TRBJ1-5; D is possibly TRBD1 (6 bases). Germline CDR1 and CDR2: SGHVS and FQNEAQ. V was cut by 0 bases and J by 5 bases, with 11 bases left in between. This CDR3 region has 15 residues.

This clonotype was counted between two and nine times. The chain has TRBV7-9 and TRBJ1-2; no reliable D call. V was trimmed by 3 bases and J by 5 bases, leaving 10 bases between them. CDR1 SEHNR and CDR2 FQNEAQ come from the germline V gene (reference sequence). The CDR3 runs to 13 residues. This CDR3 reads CASSLLSGYGYTF. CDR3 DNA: TGTGCCAGCAGCTTGTTATCGGGGTATGGCTACACCTTC.

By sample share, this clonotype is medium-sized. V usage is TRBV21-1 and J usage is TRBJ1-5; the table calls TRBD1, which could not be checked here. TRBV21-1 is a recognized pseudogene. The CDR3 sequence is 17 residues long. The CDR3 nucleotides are TGTGCCAGCAGCAAAGACGGGAGCTCAGGGGGAAATCAGCCCCAGCATTTT. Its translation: CASSKDGSSGGNQPQHF.

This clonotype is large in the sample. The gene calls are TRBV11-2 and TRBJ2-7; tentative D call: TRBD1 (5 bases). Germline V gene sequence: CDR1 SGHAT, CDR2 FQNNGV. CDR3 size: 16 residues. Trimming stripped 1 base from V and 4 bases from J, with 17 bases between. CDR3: CASSLGLGAGIYEQYF. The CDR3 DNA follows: TGTGCCAGCAGCTTAGGGTTGGGCGCAGGGATTTACGAGCAGTACTTC.

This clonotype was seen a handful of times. CDR3 region: CASSVDGGRETQYF. The DNA for the CDR3 is TGTGCCAGCAGTGTAGACGGGGGGAGGGAGACCCAGTACTTC. The chain recombines TRBV6-1 with TRBJ2-5, with 7 bases matching TRBD2. Trimming took 4 bases from V and 5 from J; bases not matched to a gene: 7. CDR3 size: 14 residues. The germline V gene has CDR1 MNHNS and CDR2 SASEGT.

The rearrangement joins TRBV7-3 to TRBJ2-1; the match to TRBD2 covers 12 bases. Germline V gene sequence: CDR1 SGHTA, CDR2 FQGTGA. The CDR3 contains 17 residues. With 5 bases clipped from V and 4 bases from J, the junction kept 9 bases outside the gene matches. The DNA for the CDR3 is TGTGCCAGCAGCCCTTTCTCTAGCGGGGGGGATTACAATGAGCAGTTCTTC. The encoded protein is CASSPFSSGGDYNEQFF.

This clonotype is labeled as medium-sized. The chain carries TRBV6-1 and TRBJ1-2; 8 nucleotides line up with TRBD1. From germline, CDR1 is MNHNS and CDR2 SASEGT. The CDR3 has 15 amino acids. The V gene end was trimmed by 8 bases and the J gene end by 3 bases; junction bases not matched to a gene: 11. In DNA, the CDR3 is TGTGCCAGCCTTCGGACAGGGAATTTTCACTATGGCTACACCTTC. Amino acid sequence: CASLRTGNFHYGYTF.

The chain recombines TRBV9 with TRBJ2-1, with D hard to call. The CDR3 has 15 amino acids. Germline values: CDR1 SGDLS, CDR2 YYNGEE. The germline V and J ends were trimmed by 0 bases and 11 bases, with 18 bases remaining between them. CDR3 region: CASSVEAAPSPQQFF. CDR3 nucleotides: TGTGCCAGCAGCGTAGAGGCGGCCCCAAGCCCTCAGCAGTTCTTC.

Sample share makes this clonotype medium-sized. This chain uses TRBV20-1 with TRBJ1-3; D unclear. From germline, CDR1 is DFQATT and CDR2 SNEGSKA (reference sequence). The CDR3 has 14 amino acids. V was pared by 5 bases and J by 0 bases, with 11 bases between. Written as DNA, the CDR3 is TGCAGTGCTTTTCCACCGAGCTCTGGAAACACCATATATTTT. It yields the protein CSAFPPSSGNTIYF.

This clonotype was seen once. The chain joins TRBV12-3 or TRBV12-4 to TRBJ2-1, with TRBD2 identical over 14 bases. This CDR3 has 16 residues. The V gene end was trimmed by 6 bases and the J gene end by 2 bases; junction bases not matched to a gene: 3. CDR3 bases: TGTGCCAGCAGAAGACTAGCGGGGGGGACCTACAATGAGCAGTTCTTC. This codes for CASRRLAGGTYNEQFF.

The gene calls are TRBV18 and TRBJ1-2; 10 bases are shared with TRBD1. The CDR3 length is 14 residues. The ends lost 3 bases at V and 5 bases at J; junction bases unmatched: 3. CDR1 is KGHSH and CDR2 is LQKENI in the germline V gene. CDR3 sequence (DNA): TGTGCCAGCTCACCCGGGACAGGGGCGTATGGCTACACCTTC. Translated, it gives CASSPGTGAYGYTF. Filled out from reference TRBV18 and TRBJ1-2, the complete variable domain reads NAGVMQNPRHLVRRRGQEARLRCSPMKGHSHVYWYRQLPEEGLKFMVYLQKENIIDESGMPKERFSAEFPKEGPSILRIQQVVRGDSAAYFCASSPGTGAYGYTFGSGTRLTVV.

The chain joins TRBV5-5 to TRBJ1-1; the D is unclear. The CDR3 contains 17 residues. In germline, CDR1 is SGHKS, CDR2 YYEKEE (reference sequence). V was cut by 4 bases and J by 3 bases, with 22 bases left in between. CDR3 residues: CASSPEGIGRSDTEAFF. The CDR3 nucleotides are TGTGCCAGCAGCCCGGAGGGTATTGGGAGAAGTGACACTGAAGCTTTCTTT.

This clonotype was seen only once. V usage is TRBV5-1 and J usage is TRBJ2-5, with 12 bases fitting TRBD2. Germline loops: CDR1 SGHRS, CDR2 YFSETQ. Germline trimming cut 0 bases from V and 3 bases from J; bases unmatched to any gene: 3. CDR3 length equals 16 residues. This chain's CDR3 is CASSLEPSGGEETQYF. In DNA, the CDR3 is TGCGCCAGCAGCTTGGAGCCTAGCGGGGGGGAAGAGACCCAGTACTTC.

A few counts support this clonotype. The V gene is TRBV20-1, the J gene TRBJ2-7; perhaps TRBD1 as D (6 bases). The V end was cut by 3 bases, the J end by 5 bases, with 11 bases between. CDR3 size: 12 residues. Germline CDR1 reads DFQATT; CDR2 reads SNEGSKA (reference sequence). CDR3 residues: CSASTGPNEQYF. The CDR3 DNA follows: TGCAGTGCTAGTACAGGGCCCAACGAGCAGTACTTC.

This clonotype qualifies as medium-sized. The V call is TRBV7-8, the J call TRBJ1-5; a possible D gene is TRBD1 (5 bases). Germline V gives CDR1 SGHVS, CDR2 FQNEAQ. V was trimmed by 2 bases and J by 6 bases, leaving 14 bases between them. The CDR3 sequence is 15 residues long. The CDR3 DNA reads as TGTGCCAGCAGCTTACGGCAGGGAGAGGCTCAGCCCCAGCATTTT. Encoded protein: CASSLRQGEAQPQHF.

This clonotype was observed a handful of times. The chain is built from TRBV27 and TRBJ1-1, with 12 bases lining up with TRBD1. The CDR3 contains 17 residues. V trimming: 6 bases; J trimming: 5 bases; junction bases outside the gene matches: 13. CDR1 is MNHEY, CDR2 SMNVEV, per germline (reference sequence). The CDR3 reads CASSQVPGQGAMTEAFF. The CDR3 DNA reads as TGTGCCAGCAGCCAAGTCCCGGGACAGGGGGCGATGACTGAAGCTTTCTTT.

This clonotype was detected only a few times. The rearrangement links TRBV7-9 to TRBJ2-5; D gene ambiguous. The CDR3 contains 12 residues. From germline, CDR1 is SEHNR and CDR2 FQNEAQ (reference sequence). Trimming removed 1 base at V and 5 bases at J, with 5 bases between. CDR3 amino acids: CASSLVGETQYF. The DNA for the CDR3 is TGTGCCAGCAGCTTAGTCGGCGAGACCCAGTACTTC.

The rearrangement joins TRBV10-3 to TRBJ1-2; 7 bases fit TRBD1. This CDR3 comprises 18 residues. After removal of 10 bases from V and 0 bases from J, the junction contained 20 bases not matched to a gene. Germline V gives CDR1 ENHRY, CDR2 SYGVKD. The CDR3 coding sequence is TGTGCCACCACCAGGGGGTCCTCTCAGTACGGTCCTAACTATGGCTACACCTTC. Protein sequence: CATTRGSSQYGPNYGYTF.

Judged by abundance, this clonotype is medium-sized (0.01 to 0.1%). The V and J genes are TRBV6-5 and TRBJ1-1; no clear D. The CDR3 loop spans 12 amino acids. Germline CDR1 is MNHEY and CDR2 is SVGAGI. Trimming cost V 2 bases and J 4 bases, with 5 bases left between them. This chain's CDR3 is CASSYGSTEAFF. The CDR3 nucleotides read TGTGCCAGCAGTTACGGGAGCACTGAAGCTTTCTTT.

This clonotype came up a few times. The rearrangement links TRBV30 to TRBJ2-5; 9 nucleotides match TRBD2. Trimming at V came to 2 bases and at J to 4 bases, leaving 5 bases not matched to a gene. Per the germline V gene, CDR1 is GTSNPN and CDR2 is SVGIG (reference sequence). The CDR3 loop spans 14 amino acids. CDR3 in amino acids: CAWSMIAGAETQYF. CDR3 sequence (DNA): TGTGCCTGGAGTATGATAGCGGGGGCAGAGACCCAGTACTTC.

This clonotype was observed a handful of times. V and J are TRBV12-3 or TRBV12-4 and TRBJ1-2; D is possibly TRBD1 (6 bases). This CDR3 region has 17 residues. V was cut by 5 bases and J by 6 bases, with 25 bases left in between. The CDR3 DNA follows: TGTGCCAGCAGTCTCCACGGGGGGGCAGAGAGTAATAATGGCTACACCTTC. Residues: CASSLHGGAESNNGYTF.

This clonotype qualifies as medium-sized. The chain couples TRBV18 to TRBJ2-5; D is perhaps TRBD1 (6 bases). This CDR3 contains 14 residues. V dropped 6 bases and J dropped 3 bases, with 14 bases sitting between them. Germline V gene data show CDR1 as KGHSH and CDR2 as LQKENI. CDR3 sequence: CASSLTGLEETQYF. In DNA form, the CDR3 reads TGTGCCAGCTCCCTGACAGGCCTAGAAGAGACCCAGTACTTC.

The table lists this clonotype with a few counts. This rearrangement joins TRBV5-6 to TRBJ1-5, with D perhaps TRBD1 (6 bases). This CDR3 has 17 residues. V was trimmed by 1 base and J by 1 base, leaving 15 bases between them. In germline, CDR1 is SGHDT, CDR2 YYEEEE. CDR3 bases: TGTGCCAGCAGCTTGTACGGGGACAAGGCAAGCAATCAGCCCCAGCATTTT. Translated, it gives CASSLYGDKASNQPQHF.

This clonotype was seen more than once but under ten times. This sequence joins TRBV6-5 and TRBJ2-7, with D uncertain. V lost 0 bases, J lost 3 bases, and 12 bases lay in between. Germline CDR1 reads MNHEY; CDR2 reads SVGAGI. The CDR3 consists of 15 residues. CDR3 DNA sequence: TGTGCCAGCAGTTACTCGGTCCCCCATTTCTACGAGCAGTACTTC. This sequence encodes CASSYSVPHFYEQYF.

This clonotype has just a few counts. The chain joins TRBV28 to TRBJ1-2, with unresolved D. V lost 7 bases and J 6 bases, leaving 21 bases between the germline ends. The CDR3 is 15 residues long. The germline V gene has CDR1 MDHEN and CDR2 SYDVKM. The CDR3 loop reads CASTSNQQIFHGYTF. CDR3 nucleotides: TGTGCCAGCACCTCGAACCAACAGATCTTCCATGGCTACACCTTC.

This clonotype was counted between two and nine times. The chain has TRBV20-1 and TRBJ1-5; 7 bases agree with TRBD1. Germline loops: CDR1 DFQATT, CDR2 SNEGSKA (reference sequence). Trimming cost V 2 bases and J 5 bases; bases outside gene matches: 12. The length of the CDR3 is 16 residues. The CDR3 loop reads CSARPPPGQWDQPQHF. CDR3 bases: TGCAGTGCTAGACCCCCACCGGGACAGTGGGATCAGCCCCAGCATTTT.

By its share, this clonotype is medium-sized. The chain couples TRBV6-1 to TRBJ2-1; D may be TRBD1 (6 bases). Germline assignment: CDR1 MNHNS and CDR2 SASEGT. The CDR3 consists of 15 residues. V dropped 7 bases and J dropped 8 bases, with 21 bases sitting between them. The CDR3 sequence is CASTRGPLADDEQFF. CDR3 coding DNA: TGTGCCAGCACCAGGGGCCCCTTGGCTGACGATGAGCAGTTCTTC.

CDR3 bases: TGTGCCTGGAGTGTAGCCGGATATGGCTACACCTTC. It is translated as CAWSVAGYGYTF. This chain connects TRBV30 to TRBJ1-2; D uncertain. Per the germline V gene, CDR1 is GTSNPN and CDR2 is SVGIG (reference sequence). Trimming removed 0 bases at V and 5 bases at J, with 7 bases between. This CDR3 is 12 amino acids long.

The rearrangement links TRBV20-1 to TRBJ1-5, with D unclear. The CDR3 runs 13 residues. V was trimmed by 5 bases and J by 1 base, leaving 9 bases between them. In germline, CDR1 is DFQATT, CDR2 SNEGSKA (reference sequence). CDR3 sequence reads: CSAANRSNQPQHF. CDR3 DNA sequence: TGCAGTGCTGCGAATAGGAGCAATCAGCCCCAGCATTTT.

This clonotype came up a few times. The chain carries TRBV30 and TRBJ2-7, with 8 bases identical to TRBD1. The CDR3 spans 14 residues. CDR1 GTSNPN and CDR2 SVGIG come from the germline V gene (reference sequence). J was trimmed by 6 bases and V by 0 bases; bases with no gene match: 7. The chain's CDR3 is CAWSVGQGAGEQYF. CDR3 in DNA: TGTGCCTGGAGTGTAGGGCAGGGGGCGGGCGAGCAGTACTTC.

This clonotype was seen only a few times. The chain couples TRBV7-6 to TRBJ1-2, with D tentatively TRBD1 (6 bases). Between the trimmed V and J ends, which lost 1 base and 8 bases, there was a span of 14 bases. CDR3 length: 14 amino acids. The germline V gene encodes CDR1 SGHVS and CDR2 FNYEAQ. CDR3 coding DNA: TGTGCCAGCAGCTTAGGGTTTCGGGGGCAAGGCTACACCTTC. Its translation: CASSLGFRGQGYTF.